This T cell receptor (beta chain) was identified during a study of Graves' ophthalmopathy and Graves' hyperthyroidism. The CDR3 sequence is 15 residues long. The V end lost 0 bases, the J end lost 4 bases, and 13 bases lay between the germline ends. Germline loops: CDR1 SGHNT, CDR2 YYREEE (reference sequence). Amplification of TCR beta CDR3 regions used RNA transcripts. First-round RT-PCR with HTBI primers preceded a second-round multiplex PCR. Via MiXCR, TCRdb re-called the multiplex PCR reads, giving one row per CDR3 protein. The sample yields about 370,000 distinct CDR3 sequences, about a sixth seen once. Hyperthyroidism patients, all newly diagnosed, had under 2 months' duration and ages of 18 to 65. No donor had other autoimmune disease, uncontrolled infection, pregnancy or lactation. The diagnosis was founded upon clinical symptoms, serum thyroxine, TRAb, thyroid ultrasound and orbital computed tomography.

The rearrangement links TRBV5-4 to TRBJ1-2; D is unclear. The sequencing input was peripheral blood. The source is an adult woman with stable Graves' hyperthyroidism. As DNA, the CDR3 is TGTGCCAGCAGCTTGGACGGCCTGGAACTCTATGGCTACACCTTC. Amino acid sequence: CASSLDGLELYGYTF.